This T cell receptor beta chain comes out of a study of blood T cell repertoires in COVID-19. Study context: Samples taken during acute and convalescent COVID-19 were collected in the United States, Italy and Spain. PBMCs, B-cell-depleted T cells, or T cells were the source of the cDNA or gDNA that made up the material.

Trimming removed 8 bases at V and 7 bases at J, with 17 bases between. Germline V lookup: CDR1 MNHEY, CDR2 SMNVEV (reference sequence). The length of the CDR3 is 13 residues. Per the authors' pipeline: Counts of nucleated cells, estimated from reference gene primer amplification, were obtained. Libraries were prepared by immunoSEQ multiplex PCR; TCRdb keeps only in-frame clonotypes and omits some of them. That table supplies the V and J calls and clone size; D and trimming were determined from the DNA. The table lists roughly 200,000 clones, 78% of them singletons, with 2.5% to 3% in the top ten. The sequenced sample consisted of peripheral blood. The chain employs TRBV27 and TRBJ1-2, with D possibly being TRBD1 (5 bases). The receptor was derived from an elderly woman with active or convalescent COVID-19. The CDR3 is CASWDGGVSGYTF. The CDR3, as DNA: TGTGCCAGCTGGGACGGGGGTGTAAGTGGCTACACCTTC.